These 24 T cell receptor beta chains were all obtained from the same sample, sequenced in a study of T cell responses to AZD1222 COVID-19 vaccine. Sequenced by immunoSEQ multiplex PCR; TCRdb stores in-frame clones only, minus some. The data contain 150,000 or so clones, roughly 90% of them singletons. The sample in question was peripheral blood, obtained on day 0 of AZD1222 vaccination. The receptors derive from an adult in good health.

The CDR3 here is CASSQQGNGYTF. CDR3 sequence (DNA): TGTGCCAGCAGCCAACAGGGTAATGGCTACACCTTC. The chain is built from TRBV6-5 and TRBJ1-2; perhaps TRBD1 as D (6 bases). CDR3 length equals 12 residues. The V end was cut by 6 bases, the J end by 6 bases, with 11 bases between. Germline V gene sequence: CDR1 MNHEY, CDR2 SVGAGI.

The chain uses TRBV7-9 and TRBJ2-7; no definite D call. Trimming shortened V by 3 bases and J by 0 bases, and 9 bases separated the two germline ends. This CDR3 is built from 14 residues. From germline, CDR1 is SEHNR and CDR2 FQNEAQ (reference sequence). The CDR3 protein is CASSLARSSYEQYF. The CDR3 nucleotides read TGTGCCAGCAGCTTGGCCAGAAGCTCCTACGAGCAGTACTTC.

The chain carries TRBV7-8 and TRBJ2-7; D gene ambiguous. Trimming took 1 base from V and 2 from J, leaving 12 bases between them. The CDR3 spans 15 residues. Germline V gene sequence: CDR1 SGHVS, CDR2 FQNEAQ. CDR3 protein: CASSLERQRTYEQYF. The CDR3 region has the DNA TGTGCCAGCAGCTTAGAAAGGCAGCGAACCTACGAGCAGTACTTC.

The chain carries TRBV9 and TRBJ1-3, with D possibly matching TRBD1 (5 bases). Trimming shortened V by 4 bases and J by 2 bases, and 16 bases separated the two germline ends. CDR1 SGDLS and CDR2 YYNGEE come from the germline V gene. The CDR3 has 16 amino acids. This CDR3 is CASSLNPREAGNTIYF. In nucleotides, the CDR3 is TGTGCCAGCAGCCTGAACCCCAGGGAGGCTGGAAACACCATATATTTT.

This sequence joins TRBV28 and TRBJ2-5; 7 nucleotides match TRBD2. After removal of 5 bases from V and 4 bases from J, the junction contained 7 bases not matched to a gene. Germline V lookup: CDR1 MDHEN, CDR2 SYDVKM. The CDR3 runs 14 residues. The CDR3 loop reads CASSPHTGGETQYF. DNA of the CDR3: TGTGCCAGCAGTCCCCATACGGGAGGAGAGACCCAGTACTTC.

This clone was recorded once. This chain connects TRBV7-2 to TRBJ2-7, with 10 bases identical to TRBD2. The CDR3 extends over 17 amino acids. With 5 bases clipped from V and 7 bases from J, the junction kept 17 bases outside the gene matches. From germline, CDR1 is SGHTA and CDR2 FQGNSA. The CDR3 DNA reads as TGTGCCAGCAGCCCTGGAGTAGCGGGGGGCCTCCTGCAGGAGCAGTACTTC. Translation gives CASSPGVAGGLLQEQYF.

The V gene is TRBV6-6, the J gene TRBJ1-5; 8 bases agree with TRBD1. The germline V gene encodes CDR1 MNHNY and CDR2 SVGAGI (reference sequence). J was trimmed by 2 bases and V by 5 bases; bases with no gene match: 2. This CDR3 is 14 amino acids long. The chain's CDR3 is CASSQGAGNQPQHF. DNA for the CDR3: TGTGCCAGCAGTCAGGGGGCTGGCAATCAGCCCCAGCATTTT.

The V gene is TRBV6-5, the J gene TRBJ2-1; no clear D. Germline CDR1 and CDR2: MNHEY and SVGAGI. The CDR3 has 15 residues. V lost 7 bases and J lost 0, with 13 bases in between. DNA of the CDR3: TGTGCCAGCACAGGAGACGGCATCTCCTACAATGAGCAGTTCTTC. Encoded protein: CASTGDGISYNEQFF.

This clone was detected only once. This sequence joins TRBV2 and TRBJ1-1; D call uncertain. V was trimmed by 4 bases and J by 1 base, leaving 10 bases between them. CDR1 is SNHLY, CDR2 FYNNEI, per germline. The CDR3 totals 14 residues. This CDR3 is CASSVSQANTEAFF. In DNA, the CDR3 is TGTGCCAGCAGTGTAAGTCAGGCGAACACTGAAGCTTTCTTT.

The V gene is TRBV2, the J gene TRBJ1-4; 7 nucleotides align to TRBD1. Trimming took 5 bases from V and 5 from J; bases not matched to a gene: 5. In germline, CDR1 is SNHLY, CDR2 FYNNEI. The CDR3 is 14 residues long. Written as DNA, the CDR3 is TGTGCCAGCAGTATGGGGGACAGCAATGAAAAACTGTTTTTT. The encoded protein is CASSMGDSNEKLFF.

This clone was seen only once. The rearrangement joins TRBV19 to TRBJ2-3; D not certain. This CDR3 has 16 amino acids. Germline values: CDR1 LNHDA, CDR2 SQIVND (reference sequence). Deletions cut 5 bases from V and 0 bases from J, with 15 bases between. CDR3 loop: CASSPAILGSTDTQYF. The CDR3 coding sequence is TGTGCCAGTAGTCCGGCCATACTTGGGAGCACAGATACGCAGTATTTT.

This clone came up a few times. The gene calls are TRBV30 and TRBJ1-2; the match to TRBD1 covers 8 bases. With V trimmed by 4 bases and J by 4 bases, 8 bases remained unmatched. Per the germline V gene, CDR1 is GTSNPN and CDR2 is SVGIG (reference sequence). This CDR3 contains 14 residues. The CDR3 here is CAWKMTGAIYGYTF. The DNA of the CDR3 is TGTGCCTGGAAAATGACAGGGGCGATCTATGGCTACACCTTC.

This sequence joins TRBV2 and TRBJ1-6; 8 bases agree with TRBD1. The J segment lost 5 bases and the V segment lost 4 bases, leaving 7 bases of the junction unmatched. CDR3 length: 16 residues. Per germline, CDR1 SNHLY and CDR2 FYNNEI. CDR3 coding DNA: TGTGCCAGCAGTGTAACGTGGGACAGGAATAATTCACCCCTCCACTTT. Amino acids: CASSVTWDRNNSPLHF.

This chain connects TRBV7-2 to TRBJ2-7; 10 nucleotides match TRBD2. CDR3 length: 14 residues. V trimming: 5 bases; J trimming: 7 bases; junction bases outside the gene matches: 8. Looked up from germline, CDR1 is SGHTA and CDR2 is FQGNSA. This CDR3 is CASSDLAGAGEQYF. The CDR3 nucleotides are TGTGCCAGCAGCGATCTAGCGGGGGCGGGGGAGCAGTACTTC.

The chain uses TRBV3-1 (or the pseudogene TRBV3-2) and TRBJ1-6, with D hard to call. Germline V CDR1 and CDR2: LGHDT, YNNKEL (reference sequence). V lost 4 bases, J lost 0 bases, and 10 bases lay in between. The CDR3 has 16 amino acids. CDR3 residues: CASSRLGDSYNSPLHF. The CDR3 bases are TGTGCCAGCAGCCGTCTCGGGGACTCCTATAATTCACCCCTCCACTTT.

This chain connects TRBV28 to TRBJ2-7; D gene unclear. The CDR3 sequence is 12 residues long. Germline lookup yields CDR1 MDHEN and CDR2 SYDVKM. Trimming shortened V by 1 base and J by 6 bases, and 7 bases separated the two germline ends. The CDR3 bases are TGTGCCAGCAGTTTATTAGGGTTCGAGCAGTACTTC. Its translation: CASSLLGFEQYF.

The gene calls are TRBV5-1 and TRBJ2-1; perhaps TRBD2 as D (5 bases). The CDR3 consists of 14 residues. CDR1 SGHRS and CDR2 YFSETQ come from the germline V gene. V shed 4 bases and J shed 7 bases, with 15 bases lying between them. CDR3 coding DNA: TGCGCCAGCAGCACGAGCGGCGGGTGGAATGAGCAGTTCTTC. Residues: CASSTSGGWNEQFF.

This chain joins TRBV5-8 and TRBJ1-4, with D possibly TRBD1 on 5 matching bases. Germline V gives CDR1 SGHTS, CDR2 YDEGEE. Trimming cost V 2 bases and J 8 bases, with 13 bases left between them. The CDR3 has 14 amino acids. CDR3 coding DNA: TGTGCCAGCAGCTTACATTTGAGGGGAGAAAAACTGTTTTTT. Its translation is CASSLHLRGEKLFF.

V usage is TRBV7-9 and J usage is TRBJ2-1, with D perhaps TRBD2 (7 bases). With 1 base removed from V and 11 bases from J, the gap between germline ends came to 18 bases. Germline CDR1 SEHNR, CDR2 FQNEAQ (reference sequence). This CDR3 spans 15 amino acids. CDR3 DNA sequence: TGTGCCAGCAGCTTAGACCGACTAGGGGGGGATCAGCAGTTCTTC. Translating gives CASSLDRLGGDQQFF.

The chain recombines TRBV28 with TRBJ1-3; D perhaps matches TRBD1 (5 bases). Trimming took 3 bases from V and 0 from J, leaving 12 bases between them. Germline loops: CDR1 MDHEN, CDR2 SYDVKM. This CDR3 is 16 amino acids long. The CDR3 is CASSLVWGDSGNTIYF. CDR3 nucleotide sequence: TGTGCCAGCAGTTTGGTGTGGGGGGACTCTGGAAACACCATATATTTT.

V usage is TRBV18 and J usage is TRBJ1-2, with a tentative D call TRBD1 (6 bases). V lost 5 bases, J lost 8 bases, and 21 bases lay in between. Germline CDR1 KGHSH, CDR2 LQKENI. The CDR3 length is 15 residues. CDR3 DNA sequence: TGTGCCAGCTCAACACAAGGGACAACGGTTGGAGGCTACACCTTC. Translation gives CASSTQGTTVGGYTF.

This chain connects TRBV19 to TRBJ2-5; 7 bases are a match to TRBD2. CDR1 is LNHDA and CDR2 is SQIVND in the germline V gene (reference sequence). The CDR3 loop spans 16 amino acids. J was trimmed by 3 bases and V by 7 bases; bases with no gene match: 14. CDR3 protein: CASTPARGEGKETQYF. As DNA, the CDR3 is TGTGCCAGTACCCCAGCCCGGGGGGAGGGGAAAGAGACCCAGTACTTC.

V gene TRBV27 combines with J gene TRBJ2-1, with TRBD2 matching over 8 bases. Germline assignment: CDR1 MNHEY and CDR2 SMNVEV (reference sequence). The CDR3 loop spans 15 amino acids. The ends lost 3 bases at V and 8 bases at J; junction bases unmatched: 9. CDR3 region: CASSLASGSKYEQFF. For the CDR3, the DNA is TGTGCCAGCAGTTTGGCTAGCGGGTCAAAGTATGAGCAGTTCTTC.

This clone has a single count. The gene calls are TRBV15 and TRBJ2-1; TRBD2 matches at 13 bases. In germline, CDR1 is LNHNV, CDR2 YYDKDF (reference sequence). The V segment lost 3 bases and the J segment 12 bases; nucleotides outside the gene matches: 11. This CDR3 has 16 residues. This chain's CDR3 is CATSSLRLAGGLRQFF. Written as DNA, the CDR3 is TGTGCCACCAGCAGTCTCCGACTAGCGGGGGGCCTCCGGCAGTTCTTC.